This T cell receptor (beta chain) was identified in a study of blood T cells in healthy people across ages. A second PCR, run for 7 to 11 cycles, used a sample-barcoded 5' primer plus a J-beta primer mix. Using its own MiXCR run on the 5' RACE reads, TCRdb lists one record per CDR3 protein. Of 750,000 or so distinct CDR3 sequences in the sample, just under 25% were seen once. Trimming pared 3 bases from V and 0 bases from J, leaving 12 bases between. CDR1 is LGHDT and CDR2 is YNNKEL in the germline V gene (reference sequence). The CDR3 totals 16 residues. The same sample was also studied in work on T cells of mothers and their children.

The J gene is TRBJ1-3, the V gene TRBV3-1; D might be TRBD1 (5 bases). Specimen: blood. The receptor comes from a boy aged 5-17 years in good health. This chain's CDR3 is CASSQPGTVSGNTIYF. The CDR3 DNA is TGTGCCAGCAGCCAGCCAGGGACGGTCTCTGGAAACACCATATATTTT.